Presented here are 3 T cell receptor beta chains from one specimen sequenced in a study of PD-L1 blockade in urothelial cancer. Using immunoSEQ multiplex PCR, the repertoire was profiled, and TCRdb retains in-frame clones only, with some absent. The sample carries approximately 35,000 clones, around 33% recorded once. Material: tumor tissue, obtained before atezolizumab (anti-PD-L1) treatment. The source is a man aged 55 to 69 with urothelial cancer.

The chain employs TRBV1 and TRBJ1-3. TRBV1 represents a pseudogene. The CDR3 is made up of 15 amino acids. The CDR3, as DNA: TGCGCCAGCAGCCAAGATCTATCCTCTGGAAACACCATATATTTT. This sequence encodes CASSQDLSSGNTIYF.

The gene calls are TRBV30 and TRBJ1-1; D not resolved. CDR1 is GTSNPN, CDR2 SVGIG, per germline (reference sequence). Trimming stripped 2 bases from V and 3 bases from J, with 13 bases between. The CDR3 has 14 residues. The CDR3 coding sequence is TGTGCCTGGAGTTTTGGCAGGCCGGACACTGAAGCTTTCTTT. Amino acid sequence: CAWSFGRPDTEAFF.

The chain employs TRBV19 and TRBJ2-1; 7 bases align to TRBD2. The trim removed 3 bases at V and 6 bases at J, leaving 11 bases unmatched. Germline V gene sequence: CDR1 LNHDA, CDR2 SQIVND (reference sequence). The CDR3 extends over 16 amino acids. The CDR3 coding sequence is TGTGCCAGTAGTATGTCCGGGAGGACGCCTACCAATGAGCAGTTCTTC. Its protein product is CASSMSGRTPTNEQFF.